Below, 30 T cell receptor beta chains from the same sample are listed, as sequenced in a study of blood T cell repertoires in COVID-19. Assay used: immunoSEQ multiplex PCR; TCRdb lists only in-frame clones, some missing. The profile shows some 160,000 clones, around four fifths of them singletons. The source material was peripheral blood. The receptors were gathered from a woman aged 80 or over with COVID-19, enrolled during active disease.

This clone has a handful of counts. The chain recombines TRBV3-1 (or the pseudogene TRBV3-2) with TRBJ2-1, with no clear D. V shed 4 bases and J shed 6 bases, with 4 bases lying between them. CDR3 length: 11 residues. Germline CDR1 is LGHDT and CDR2 is YNNKEL (reference sequence). The CDR3 coding sequence is TGTGCCAGCAGCCTACTCAATGAGCAGTTCTTC. Its translation is CASSLLNEQFF.

The chain joins TRBV18 to TRBJ2-7; D possibly corresponds to TRBD2 (6 bases). Germline values: CDR1 KGHSH, CDR2 LQKENI. Trimming removed 0 bases at V and 0 bases at J, with 21 bases between. The CDR3 runs to 19 residues. DNA of the CDR3: TGTGCCAGCTCACCACCGAGGCAACGTGGGACTGACGCCTCCTACGAGCAGTACTTC. Translating gives CASSPPRQRGTDASYEQYF.

The V call is TRBV28, the J call TRBJ2-3, with D perhaps TRBD1 (6 bases). This CDR3 region has 14 residues. Trimming removed 2 bases from V and 5 bases from J, with 11 bases in between. Germline assignment: CDR1 MDHEN and CDR2 SYDVKM. CDR3 in amino acids: CASSLTRGGDTQYF. For the CDR3, the DNA is TGTGCCAGCAGTTTAACTAGAGGGGGAGATACGCAGTATTTT.

V and J are TRBV7-3 and TRBJ2-1, with TRBD2 matching over 10 bases. CDR1 and CDR2 (germline): SGHTA, FQGTGA. CDR3 length equals 14 residues. V was clipped by 4 bases and J by 8 bases; unmatched bases: 5. CDR3 loop: CASSSGTSADEQFF. The DNA of the CDR3 is TGTGCCAGCAGCTCCGGGACTAGCGCCGATGAGCAGTTCTTC.

The chain has TRBV5-4 and TRBJ2-2; 7 nucleotides line up with TRBD2. The CDR3 is 15 residues long. CDR1 SGHNT and CDR2 YYREEE come from the germline V gene (reference sequence). The V and J ends lost 0 bases and 5 bases, in that order; junction bases with no gene match: 4. The DNA for the CDR3 is TGTGCCAGCAGCTTGGTGCGGGAGCTAACCGGGGAGCTGTTTTTT. Translation gives CASSLVRELTGELFF.

This clone was seen more than once but under ten times. V is TRBV5-4 and J is TRBJ1-4; unclear D gene. Trimming removed 0 bases at V and 7 bases at J, with 16 bases between. The length of the CDR3 is 16 residues. Germline values: CDR1 SGHNT, CDR2 YYREEE (reference sequence). Here the CDR3 DNA reads TGTGCCAGCAGCTTGGGCCAAAGAGGTGGAGGTGAAAAACTGTTTTTT. Translation gives CASSLGQRGGGEKLFF.

The gene calls are TRBV11-2 and TRBJ1-1; no clear D. The germline V and J ends were trimmed by 5 bases and 7 bases, with 11 bases remaining between them. The CDR3 loop spans 12 amino acids. CDR1 SGHAT and CDR2 FQNNGV come from the germline V gene. The CDR3 DNA reads as TGTGCCAGCAGCCACCCCCGAGGTGAAGCTTTCTTT. Translating gives CASSHPRGEAFF.

This sequence joins TRBV9 and TRBJ2-6; TRBD2 aligns across 9 bases. Germline V gene data show CDR1 as SGDLS and CDR2 as YYNGEE. This CDR3 is 18 amino acids long. After removal of 2 bases from V and 4 bases from J, the junction contained 10 bases not matched to a gene. CDR3 nucleotides: TGTGCCAGCAGCGTGCAGAGAGCGGGAGGATCGGGGGCCAACGTCCTGACTTTC. Its protein is CASSVQRAGGSGANVLTF.

The CDR3 bases are TGTGCCAGCAATGGGGGGGGAAAGACCCAGTACTTC. Amino acids: CASNGGGKTQYF. The V and J genes are TRBV6-5 and TRBJ2-5; 7 bases agree with TRBD2. The CDR3 sequence is 12 residues long. Per the germline V gene, CDR1 is MNHEY and CDR2 is SVGAGI. V lost 7 bases to trimming and J lost 6 bases; unmatched junction nucleotides: 5.

This clone occurred a few times. The CDR3 DNA reads TGCGCCAGCAAGGCTAGCGGGAATTCCTACGAGCAGTACTTC. Translated, it gives CASKASGNSYEQYF. The chain carries TRBV5-1 and TRBJ2-7; 9 bases fit TRBD2. The J segment lost 1 base and the V segment lost 6 bases, leaving 5 bases of the junction unmatched. The CDR3 contains 14 residues. From germline, CDR1 is SGHRS and CDR2 YFSETQ.

The chain couples TRBV2 to TRBJ1-5; TRBD1 might be the D (5 bases). Looked up from germline, CDR1 is SNHLY and CDR2 is FYNNEI. V was clipped by 7 bases and J by 1 base, with 17 bases between them. This CDR3 spans 16 amino acids. CDR3 sequence reads: CASIDIRTLSNQPQHF. The CDR3 coding sequence is TGTGCCAGCATAGATATCAGGACACTAAGCAATCAGCCCCAGCATTTT.

The chain joins TRBV2 to TRBJ1-5; 9 bases are shared with TRBD1. Germline trimming cut 5 bases from V and 12 bases from J; bases unmatched to any gene: 17. The CDR3 length is 16 residues. Germline loops: CDR1 SNHLY, CDR2 FYNNEI. This chain's CDR3 is CASSPSGSGQGGFQHF. In nucleotides, the CDR3 is TGTGCCAGCAGTCCCTCTGGGTCGGGACAGGGTGGTTTCCAGCATTTT.

V usage is TRBV5-5 and J usage is TRBJ2-7; 8 nucleotides agree with TRBD1. J lost 0 bases, V lost 4 bases, and 6 bases had no gene match. Germline loops: CDR1 SGHKS, CDR2 YYEKEE (reference sequence). The CDR3 consists of 15 residues. The CDR3 sequence: CASSQGATSSYEQYF. Written as DNA, the CDR3 is TGTGCCAGCAGCCAGGGGGCGACGTCCTCCTACGAGCAGTACTTC. Full variable domain (missing parts from reference TRBV5-5 and TRBJ2-7): DAGVTQSPTHLIKTRGQQVTLRCSPISGHKSVSWYQQVLGQGPQFIFQYYEKEERGRGNFPDRFSARQFPNYSSELNVNALLLGDSALYLCASSQGATSSYEQYFGPGTRLTVT.

CDR3 sequence (DNA): TGTGCCAGCAGCTTAATCGACAGGGGAGAGACCCAGTACTTC. Translating gives CASSLIDRGETQYF. The J gene is TRBJ2-5, the V gene TRBV7-8; 8 bases are shared with TRBD1. Per germline, CDR1 SGHVS and CDR2 FQNEAQ. There are 14 residues in the CDR3. J was trimmed by 4 bases and V by 2 bases; bases with no gene match: 3. The whole variable domain, remainder taken from reference TRBV7-8 and TRBJ2-5, is GAGVSQSPRYKVAKRGQDVALRCDPISGHVSLFWYQQALGQGPEFLTYFQNEAQLDKSGLPSDRFFAERPEGSVSTLKIQRTQQEDSAVYLCASSLIDRGETQYFGPGTRLLVL.

The table lists this clone with a few counts. The J gene is TRBJ2-7, the V gene TRBV2; D unresolved. CDR1 and CDR2 from the germline V gene are SNHLY and FYNNEI. This CDR3 has 13 residues. V gave up 4 bases and J gave up 7 bases, with 14 bases separating them. Here the CDR3 DNA reads TGTGCCAGCAGTGCAGGCATGGCAGGTGAGCAGTACTTC. Its protein is CASSAGMAGEQYF. Drawing the rest from reference TRBV2 and TRBJ2-7, the complete variable domain is EPEVTQTPSHQVTQMGQEVILRCVPISNHLYFYWYRQILGQKVEFLVSFYNNEISEKSEIFDDQFSVERPDGSNFTLKIRSTKLEDSAMYFCASSAGMAGEQYFGPGTRLTVT.

The rearrangement joins TRBV7-9 to TRBJ2-7; TRBD1 matches 9 bases. V shed 4 bases and J 5 bases; nucleotides not matched to a gene: 6. Germline assignment: CDR1 SEHNR and CDR2 FQNEAQ (reference sequence). There are 14 residues in the CDR3. The CDR3 is CASSYGTGKDEQYF. CDR3 nucleotide sequence: TGTGCCAGCAGCTACGGGACAGGGAAAGACGAGCAGTACTTC.

The chain employs TRBV6-5 and TRBJ1-3; unclear D gene. The V end was cut by 2 bases, the J end by 0 bases, with 11 bases between. Germline CDR1 MNHEY, CDR2 SVGAGI. CDR3 length: 16 residues. CDR3 region: CASSYGAGISGNTIYF. The CDR3 coding sequence is TGTGCCAGCAGTTACGGAGCCGGGATCTCTGGAAACACCATATATTTT.

About this clone: Other DNA sequences in the same sample also yield this CDR3. CDR3 coding DNA: TGTGCCAGCAGTCCTGGAGATAGGTCTACTGGCTACACCTTC. Its protein product is CASSPGDRSTGYTF. The rearrangement uses TRBV3-1 (or the pseudogene TRBV3-2) and TRBJ1-2; D remains ambiguous. Germline assignment: CDR1 LGHDT and CDR2 YNNKEL (reference sequence). The CDR3 totals 14 residues. With 6 bases removed from V and 7 bases from J, the gap between germline ends came to 18 bases.

The chain recombines TRBV19 with TRBJ1-2; 10 nucleotides align to TRBD1. The V and J ends lost 8 bases and 1 base, in that order; junction bases with no gene match: 7. Germline CDR1 is LNHDA and CDR2 is SQIVND (reference sequence). The CDR3 runs to 15 residues. The CDR3 loop reads CASGGQGTINYGYTF. Written as DNA, the CDR3 is TGTGCCAGTGGGGGACAGGGGACGATTAACTATGGCTACACCTTC.

This clone was seen once. This sequence joins TRBV5-4 and TRBJ2-3; tentative D call: TRBD2 (5 bases). V shed 1 base and J shed 0 bases, with 6 bases lying between them. Germline loops: CDR1 SGHNT, CDR2 YYREEE (reference sequence). The CDR3 sequence is 14 residues long. The CDR3 DNA is TGTGCCAGCAGCTTGAGGACTAGCACAGATACGCAGTATTTT. This translates into CASSLRTSTDTQYF.

The chain recombines TRBV28 with TRBJ1-5; D is perhaps TRBD1 (5 bases). The V gene's germline CDR1 is MDHEN and CDR2 SYDVKM. CDR3 length equals 14 residues. V shed 7 bases and J shed 4 bases, with 14 bases lying between them. Here the CDR3 reads CASTIWGGNQPQHF. CDR3 bases: TGTGCCAGCACCATATGGGGGGGAAATCAGCCCCAGCATTTT.

This chain connects TRBV6-1 to TRBJ1-6; D gene ambiguous. The CDR3 runs to 15 residues. Per the germline V gene, CDR1 is MNHNS and CDR2 is SASEGT. The V gene lost 3 bases and the J gene lost 8 bases, with 14 bases spanning the gap. CDR3 DNA sequence: TGTGCCAGCAGTGAGCCTGGCATGGGCGATTCACCCCTCCACTTT. Translating it yields CASSEPGMGDSPLHF.

The chain links TRBV21-1 to TRBJ2-7; the D call in the table, TRBD2, was not verified against the DNA. TRBV21-1 is listed as a pseudogene. The CDR3 extends over 15 amino acids. DNA of the CDR3: TGTGCCAGCAGCAAAGGCCCCCGGAGAACTTACGAGCAGTACTTC. Translated, it gives CASSKGPRRTYEQYF.

The chain employs TRBV28 and TRBJ1-4; D is ambiguous. V gave up 3 bases and J gave up 5 bases, with 22 bases separating them. CDR3 length equals 18 residues. CDR1 is MDHEN and CDR2 is SYDVKM in the germline V gene. CDR3 DNA sequence: TGTGCCAGCAGTTTTATGAACGGCAGACGGGGAGAGAATGAAAAACTGTTTTTT. Residues: CASSFMNGRRGENEKLFF.

V is TRBV3-1 (or the pseudogene TRBV3-2) and J is TRBJ1-6; TRBD1 is a possible D gene (5 bases). The CDR3 loop spans 14 amino acids. V dropped 5 bases and J dropped 7 bases, with 12 bases sitting between them. Germline CDR1 and CDR2: LGHDT and YNNKEL (reference sequence). The CDR3 sequence: CASSGGTGNSPLHF. CDR3 sequence (DNA): TGTGCCAGCAGCGGCGGGACGGGGAATTCACCCCTCCACTTT.

V gene TRBV5-8 combines with J gene TRBJ1-5; 8 bases fit TRBD1. The V gene's germline CDR1 is SGHTS and CDR2 YDEGEE. V lost 4 bases and J lost 10; bases outside the gene matches: 10. The CDR3 is 14 amino acids. The CDR3 nucleotides are TGTGCCAGCAGCACCCGGGACAGGTCCCAACCCCAGCATTTT. Its protein is CASSTRDRSQPQHF.

The chain's CDR3 is CASSWEMALRDGYTF. The CDR3 DNA reads TGTGCCAGCAGTTGGGAGATGGCCCTGAGGGATGGCTACACCTTC. The genes are TRBV6-5 and TRBJ1-2; D is unclear. Germline V gene sequence: CDR1 MNHEY, CDR2 SVGAGI. With 4 bases removed from V and 6 bases from J, the gap between germline ends came to 18 bases. This CDR3 is built from 15 residues.

This clone has only one observation. V usage is TRBV5-6 and J usage is TRBJ2-2; 14 bases align to TRBD2. CDR1 is SGHDT and CDR2 is YYEEEE in the germline V gene. The CDR3 extends over 18 amino acids. Trimming took 2 bases from V and 5 from J; bases not matched to a gene: 8. CDR3 bases: TGTGCCAGCAGCTTTATGGCAGGGACTAGCGGGAGTACCGGGGAGCTGTTTTTT. This gives the protein CASSFMAGTSGSTGELFF.

V is TRBV19 and J is TRBJ2-5; no clear D. Germline assignment: CDR1 LNHDA and CDR2 SQIVND (reference sequence). V lost 6 bases and J 5 bases, leaving 16 bases between the germline ends. CDR3 length: 14 residues. Here the CDR3 DNA reads TGTGCCAGTAGCATTTGGGCCAGCCAGGAGACCCAGTACTTC. It encodes CASSIWASQETQYF.

In its sample, this clone was seen once. This chain links TRBV5-6 with TRBJ2-7; 12 bases line up with TRBD2. Trimming at V came to 4 bases and at J to 7 bases, leaving 9 bases not matched to a gene. The CDR3 is made up of 15 amino acids. Germline loops: CDR1 SGHDT, CDR2 YYEEEE. As DNA, the CDR3 is TGTGCCAGCAGCGTAGGACTAGCGGGACTCGGAGAGCAGTACTTC. Residues: CASSVGLAGLGEQYF.